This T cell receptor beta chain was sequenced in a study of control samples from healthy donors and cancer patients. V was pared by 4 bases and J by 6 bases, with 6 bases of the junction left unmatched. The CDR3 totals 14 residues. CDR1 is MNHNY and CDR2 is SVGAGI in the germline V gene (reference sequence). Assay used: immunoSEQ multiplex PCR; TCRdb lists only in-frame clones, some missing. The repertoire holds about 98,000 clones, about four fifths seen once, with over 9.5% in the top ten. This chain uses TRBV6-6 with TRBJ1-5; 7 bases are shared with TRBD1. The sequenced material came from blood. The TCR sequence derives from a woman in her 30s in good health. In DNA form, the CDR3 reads TGTGCCAGCAGTTCCGCAGGGGGGGGTCAGCCCCAGCATTTT. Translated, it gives CASSSAGGGQPQHF.